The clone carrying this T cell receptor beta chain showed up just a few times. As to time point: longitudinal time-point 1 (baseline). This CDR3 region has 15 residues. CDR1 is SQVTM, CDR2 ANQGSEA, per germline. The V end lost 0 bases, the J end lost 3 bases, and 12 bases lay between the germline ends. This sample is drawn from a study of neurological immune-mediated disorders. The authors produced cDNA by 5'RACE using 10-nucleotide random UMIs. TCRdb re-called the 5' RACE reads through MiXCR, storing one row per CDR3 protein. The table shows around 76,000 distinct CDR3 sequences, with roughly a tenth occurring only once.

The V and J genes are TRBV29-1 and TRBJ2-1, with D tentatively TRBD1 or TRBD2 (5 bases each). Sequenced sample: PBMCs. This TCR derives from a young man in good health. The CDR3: CSVEDPGRYYNEQFF. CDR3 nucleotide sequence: TGCAGCGTTGAAGATCCGGGACGGTACTACAATGAGCAGTTCTTC.